A selection of T cell receptor beta chains follows, all from one sample in a study of T cell repertoires in cytomegalovirus infection. TCRdb independently ran MiXCR on the reads; one entry per CDR3 protein. The sample carries over 45,000 distinct CDR3 sequences, around a fifth recorded once. The antigens these receptors bind are not known. Here the sequenced sample was CD8+ T cells from cultured PBMCs, taken from culture after CMV antigen stimulation. The receptors come from a human donor in good health (CMV status not recorded). Some clones in this sample may be carry-over from other donors' samples. Both conserved end residues are trimmed from each CDR3. Expanded clones are given a class, and other clones once, few, many or no size at all.

clone size	V gene	CDR3 length	J gene	CDR3 protein
-	TRBV6-2/TRBV6-3	12	TRBJ2-2	ASSLDRGTGELF
few	TRBV28	13	TRBJ1-1	ASSLFGTGDTEAF
-	TRBV6-2/TRBV6-3	12	TRBJ1-5	ASRNTGENQPQH
few	TRBV5-4	11	TRBJ1-2	ASEKSDGYGYT
many	TRBV7-2	14	TRBJ1-5	ASSSSLAGRGQPQH
-	TRBV5-4	13	TRBJ1-3	ASSSDRGTGNTIY
many	TRBV29-1	10	TRBJ2-5	SVEGREETQY
-	TRBV7-2	10	TRBJ2-3	ASSLWKDTQY
-	TRBV27	13	TRBJ2-3	ASSSTAGGPDTQY
few	TRBV6-2/TRBV6-3	11	TRBJ2-1	ASSYKGWNEQF
-	TRBV5-4	14	TRBJ1-5	ASSLGPGGGNQPQH
few	TRBV27	14	TRBJ2-3	ASSSPGPTSTDTQY
many	TRBV7-8	15	TRBJ1-1	ASSLAPLGQGYTEAF
-	TRBV5-4	14	TRBJ1-2	ASRLVPQDTNYGYT
-	TRBV29-1	13	TRBJ2-6	SVEPAHSGANVLT
-	TRBV7-3	12	TRBJ2-3	ASSSGTGTDTQY
few	TRBV11-1	12	TRBJ2-3	ASSLTGDTDTQY
-	TRBV6-6	14	TRBJ2-1	ASSPVEDRGSLGQF
once	TRBV5-1	14	TRBJ2-7	ASSVTQGVSSYEQY
-	TRBV27	13	TRBJ1-4	ASSGDSTNNEKLF
-	TRBV4-1	11	TRBJ2-1	ASSALTNNEQF
-	TRBV7-9	15	TRBJ1-5	ASSLVHGQSSNQPQH
-	TRBV6-2/TRBV6-3	13	TRBJ2-3	ASSPSEGATDTQY
few	TRBV4-3	14	TRBJ2-3	ASSLHQGSVIDTQY
-	TRBV28	14	TRBJ2-2	ASSFPGRPNTGELF
-	TRBV4-1	12	TRBJ2-7	ASSQSASTYEQY
-	TRBV6-2/TRBV6-3	11	TRBJ2-2	VSSYSLPGELF
many	TRBV27	11	TRBJ1-2	ASSLTGAAGYT
many	TRBV27	13	TRBJ1-1	ASSLGGSLNTEAF